This T cell receptor beta chain was observed in a study of blood T cell repertoires in COVID-19 (dated by TCRdb to the early 2020s). Describing the broader study: The collaborator samples originated in the United States, Italy and Spain and spanned the acute and convalescent phases of COVID-19. Samples came from the ongoing ImmuneRACE study (first 160 participants) plus 1,254 subjects from 6 global collaborators. The repertoires were released in a freely available public database meant as a resource for research on the immune response to SARS-CoV-2. Nearly every sample came with metadata listing a de-identified subject ID, COVID-19 status, age in years and sex. Where available, HLA class I and class II types were taken from metadata supplied by the sample provider and were not determined by assay-based typing. The prospective study material was composed of cDNA or gDNA derived from T cells, B-cell-depleted T cells, or PBMCs. Subjects who had been exposed to COVID-19, were actively infected with it, or had recovered from it provided the deeply sampled blood TCRbeta repertoires that made up the dataset. What the work shows at the level of the full study, not this receptor alone: The quantity of clinical and demographic metadata differed by source and by participant and was supplied without curation.

The immunoSEQ Assay, a bias-controlled multiplex PCR, was used to amplify TCRbeta CDR3 regions from genomic DNA. The published analysis was carried out like this. Within the assay, amplification of reference gene primers was used to estimate how many nucleated cells each sample contained. To quantify the absolute abundance of each unique TCRbeta CDR3 rearrangement, sequence reads were collapsed and filtered. For each sample, productive Simpson clonality was calculated as the square root of Simpson's diversity index over productive rearrangements. TCRdb retrieved this table from immuneACCESS and kept in-frame rearrangements only. Not all clones are present; in checked studies, unresolved V genes account for under half, and no reason is known for the remainder. That table supplies the V and J calls and clone size; D and trimming were determined from the DNA. Recorded for this sample are about 460,000 clones; less than 90% of them occurred a single time. 7% to 10% of the sample is taken by the ten largest.

Participants in the prospective study were aged about 18 to 95 years, lived in approximately 26 United States geographic areas, and enrolled through a virtual design. In the prospective study, participants were assigned to cohorts based on the clinical history participants reported in a screening survey and a study questionnaire. ImmuneRACE Cohort 3 recovered participants were defined by two consecutive negative NP/OP PCR tests, healthcare professional clearance, or symptom resolution. Mobile phlebotomists in the prospective study collected whole blood, serum and a nasopharyngeal or oropharyngeal swab from every participant. Prospective study participants could optionally give additional blood draws and questionnaires over a 2-month period. Before DNA extraction, prospective study blood samples were shipped either frozen or at room temperature. A note on this clone: Its antigen is unknown. Within one base of it there is no much larger clone, and no base qualities were kept.

The germline V gene yields SGHRS for CDR1 and YFSETQ for CDR2. The CDR3 has 14 amino acids, counting the end cysteine and phenylalanine. The only DNA kept is the CDR3, 42 bases in frame from the first base. At the junction V is shortened by 4 bases and J by 2 bases; bases outside the gene matches: 3. The chain links TRBV5-1 with TRBJ2-3; TRBD2 aligns with 8 central bases. The sample was PBMCs or T cells enriched from blood (not recorded which). This TCR came from a woman aged 55-70 years who had recovered from COVID-19. For the CDR3, the sequence is CASSQGLVTDTQYF. The DNA sequence is given as TGCGCCAGCAGCCAGGGACTAGTCACAGATACGCAGTATTTT. The CDR3, completed at both ends by the reference TRBV5-1 and TRBJ2-3 genes, gives the full variable domain KAGVTQTPRYLIKTRGQQVTLSCSPISGHRSVSWYQQTPGQGLQFLFEYFSETQRNKGNFPGRFSGRQFSNSRSEMNVSTLELGDSALYLCASSQGLVTDTQYFGPGTRLTVL.